The T cell receptor (beta chain) described here comes from a study of T cells in Graves' hyperthyroidism and ophthalmopathy. Findings and limits, study-wide: Most clonotypes that expanded in the thyroid above 0.001 also showed up in blood.

Germline V CDR1 and CDR2: SGHRS, YFSETQ. J was trimmed by 10 bases and V by 4 bases; bases with no gene match: 6. This CDR3 region has 14 residues. Researchers amplified the TCR beta CDR3 regions from RNA transcripts. The HTBI primer set was used in a first-round RT-PCR of the TCR CDR3. In TCRdb, the multiplex PCR reads were re-called with MiXCR into one record per CDR3 protein. The sample shows 390,000 or so distinct CDR3 sequences, roughly 15% of them seen only once. Thyroid ultrasound and orbital computed tomography, with clinical symptoms and serum thyroxine and TRAb, informed diagnoses. Points on this clonotype: No antigen is known for it.

The chain carries TRBV5-1 and TRBJ1-6; 9 nucleotides match TRBD1. This clonotype was obtained from a man between 18 and 35 years old with Graves' ophthalmopathy. The sequencing sample was made of blood. CDR3 protein: CASSGQGQQSPLHF. The CDR3 DNA reads TGCGCCAGCAGCGGACAGGGGCAGCAATCACCCCTCCACTTT. The whole variable domain, filled in from reference TRBV5-1 and TRBJ1-6, reads KAGVTQTPRYLIKTRGQQVTLSCSPISGHRSVSWYQQTPGQGLQFLFEYFSETQRNKGNFPGRFSGRQFSNSRSEMNVSTLELGDSALYLCASSGQGQQSPLHFGNGTRLTVT.